One and the same sample provided the 32 T cell receptor beta chains below, sequenced in a study of identical twins. TCRdb re-derived calls from the 5' RACE reads in MiXCR, one entry per CDR3 protein. This sample has over 500,000 distinct CDR3 sequences; roughly 21% occur once, and the top ten carry around 1%. The sample was also reused in another study, on T cells expressing NK-cell markers.

Sequencing was done on a sample of CD4+ T cells sorted from blood. These receptor sequences come from a woman younger than 30 in good health.

This chain joins TRBV7-2 and TRBJ1-1; D gene ambiguous. The CDR3 consists of 14 residues. CDR1 SGHTA and CDR2 FQGNSA come from the germline V gene. Trimming stripped 1 base from V and 8 bases from J, with 14 bases between. The CDR3 loop reads CASSLVGREGEAFF. The CDR3 coding sequence is TGTGCCAGCAGCTTAGTAGGTCGGGAGGGAGAAGCTTTCTTT.

In its sample, this clonotype was seen many times. The V call is TRBV12-3 or TRBV12-4, the J call TRBJ1-1; possibly TRBD1 for D (5 bases). CDR3 length: 13 amino acids. V shed 2 bases and J shed 7 bases, with 11 bases lying between them. CDR3 sequence: CASSLQGAGEAFF. The CDR3 region has the DNA TGTGCCAGCAGTTTACAAGGGGCCGGTGAAGCTTTCTTT.

This chain links TRBV6-5 with TRBJ1-1; D might be TRBD1 (6 bases). The germline V gene has CDR1 MNHEY and CDR2 SVGAGI. V dropped 3 bases and J dropped 2 bases, with 19 bases sitting between them. The CDR3 totals 17 residues. The CDR3 is CASSYYTGHNPNTEAFF. CDR3 in DNA: TGTGCCAGCAGTTATTACACGGGACACAACCCCAACACTGAAGCTTTCTTT.

In this sample, this clonotype turned up many times. The V call is TRBV2, the J call TRBJ2-3; D not resolved. With 5 bases removed from V and 5 bases from J, the gap between germline ends came to 17 bases. This CDR3 is built from 15 residues. Per the germline V gene, CDR1 is SNHLY and CDR2 is FYNNEI. The CDR3 DNA sequence: TGTGCCAGCAGTCGACTCCAACCAACGGGAGATACGCAGTATTTT. Translating gives CASSRLQPTGDTQYF. The whole variable domain, filled in from reference TRBV2 and TRBJ2-3, reads EPEVTQTPSHQVTQMGQEVILRCVPISNHLYFYWYRQILGQKVEFLVSFYNNEISEKSEIFDDQFSVERPDGSNFTLKIRSTKLEDSAMYFCASSRLQPTGDTQYFGPGTRLTVL.

In DNA, the CDR3 is TGTGCCAGCAGTTCGGGGGGGCCGCTCTCCTACAATGAGCAGTTCTTC. This translates into CASSSGGPLSYNEQFF. The chain joins TRBV12-3 or TRBV12-4 to TRBJ2-1; 8 nucleotides agree with TRBD2. After removal of 4 bases from V and 0 bases from J, the junction contained 5 bases not matched to a gene. This CDR3 has 16 amino acids.

Only a few counts were recorded for this clonotype. The chain combines TRBV6-5 with TRBJ2-1; D uncertain. Germline lookup yields CDR1 MNHEY and CDR2 SVGAGI. The CDR3 covers 18 residues. V lost 0 bases to trimming and J lost 0 bases, with 15 bases between them. CDR3 DNA sequence: TGTGCCAGCAGTTACTCGCGACCGGACGTGTTCTCCTACAATGAGCAGTTCTTC. Its translation: CASSYSRPDVFSYNEQFF.

V gene TRBV2 combines with J gene TRBJ1-2; a possible D gene is TRBD1 (5 bases). The length of the CDR3 is 13 residues. V shed 8 bases and J shed 8 bases, with 18 bases lying between them. Looked up from germline, CDR1 is SNHLY and CDR2 is FYNNEI. The CDR3 DNA sequence: TGTGCCAGCCTCGGGACCCCAGTTGGGGGCTACACCTTC. It translates to CASLGTPVGGYTF. Combining the CDR3 with reference TRBV2 and TRBJ1-2 gives the whole variable domain EPEVTQTPSHQVTQMGQEVILRCVPISNHLYFYWYRQILGQKVEFLVSFYNNEISEKSEIFDDQFSVERPDGSNFTLKIRSTKLEDSAMYFCASLGTPVGGYTFGSGTRLTVV.

This chain joins TRBV15 and TRBJ2-7; perhaps D is TRBD1 or TRBD2 (5 bases each). From germline, CDR1 is LNHNV and CDR2 YYDKDF (reference sequence). The CDR3 contains 14 residues. V shed 3 bases and J shed 3 bases, with 12 bases lying between them. This CDR3 reads CATSREPGLYEQYF. In nucleotides, the CDR3 is TGTGCCACCAGCAGGGAACCGGGGCTCTACGAGCAGTACTTC. Full variable domain (rest looked up from reference TRBV15 and TRBJ2-7): DAMVIQNPRYQVTQFGKPVTLSCSQTLNHNVMYWYQQKSSQAPKLLFHYYDKDFNNEADTPDNFQSRRPNTSFCFLDIRSPGLGDTAMYLCATSREPGLYEQYFGPGTRLTVT.

This clonotype was observed many times. This chain uses TRBV29-1 with TRBJ1-2; 10 nucleotides match TRBD1. The CDR3 has 13 residues. Germline-derived CDR1 and CDR2 are SQVTM and ANQGSEA. The J segment lost 4 bases and the V segment lost 4 bases, leaving 3 bases of the junction unmatched. CDR3 residues: CSVVGTGAYGYTF. In DNA form, the CDR3 reads TGCAGCGTTGTAGGGACAGGGGCCTATGGCTACACCTTC.

The table lists this clonotype with a few counts. The rearrangement joins TRBV6-5 to TRBJ2-2; TRBD1 might be the D (6 bases). Germline CDR1 MNHEY, CDR2 SVGAGI. CDR3 length equals 15 residues. V lost 4 bases and J lost 2, with 11 bases in between. The CDR3: CASSFVRGNTGELFF. The CDR3 DNA reads TGTGCCAGCAGTTTCGTCAGGGGTAACACCGGGGAGCTGTTTTTT.

The chain employs TRBV29-1 and TRBJ2-2; D is unresolved. The V gene's germline CDR1 is SQVTM and CDR2 ANQGSEA. Trimming took off 6 bases at V and 4 bases at J, with 18 bases between the two ends. The CDR3 length is 15 residues. The CDR3: CSVAVGQSITGELFF. CDR3 bases: TGCAGCGTCGCGGTAGGGCAGTCCATCACCGGGGAGCTGTTTTTT.

Ten or more counts support this clonotype. The J gene is TRBJ2-2, the V gene TRBV12-3 or TRBV12-4; no reliable D call. The CDR3 spans 12 residues. V lost 3 bases and J lost 4, with 3 bases in between. CDR3 loop: CASSFITGELFF. CDR3 in DNA: TGTGCCAGCAGTTTTATCACCGGGGAGCTGTTTTTT.

V is TRBV12-3 or TRBV12-4 and J is TRBJ2-6; TRBD2 agrees at 12 bases. The trim removed 6 bases at V and 1 base at J, leaving 4 bases unmatched. CDR3 length: 17 amino acids. CDR3 region: CASRDTSGRSGANVLTF. CDR3 bases: TGTGCCAGCAGGGACACTAGCGGGAGGTCTGGGGCCAACGTCCTGACTTTC.

CDR3 region: CSATGTERAGTSGRRHETQYF. The CDR3 coding sequence is TGCAGTGCCACCGGGACAGAGCGAGCCGGGACAAGCGGGAGGCGGCACGAGACCCAGTACTTC. The chain is built from TRBV20-1 and TRBJ2-5, with 9 positions matching TRBD2. The CDR3 length is 21 residues. Germline trimming cut 6 bases from V and 5 bases from J; bases unmatched to any gene: 31. The germline gives CDR1 DFQATT, CDR2 SNEGSKA (reference sequence).

The V gene is TRBV25-1, the J gene TRBJ1-1, with D perhaps matching TRBD1 (6 bases). V was trimmed by 8 bases and J by 5 bases, leaving 12 bases between them. The CDR3 has 12 amino acids. The germline V gene encodes CDR1 MGHDK and CDR2 SYGVNS. The CDR3 DNA sequence: TGTGCCAGCGGGCAGGGGTTGACTGAAGCTTTCTTT. Its translation is CASGQGLTEAFF.

This clonotype was counted a few times. The rearrangement links TRBV12-3 or TRBV12-4 to TRBJ2-2; TRBD1 aligns across 7 bases. This CDR3 is built from 15 residues. Trimming removed 4 bases from V and 6 bases from J; junction bases left unmatched: 8. CDR3 in amino acids: CASSSTGSRAGELFF. CDR3 nucleotide sequence: TGTGCCAGCAGTTCGACAGGGTCAAGGGCCGGGGAGCTGTTTTTT.

About this clonotype: This may be a read error: a much more frequent sequence differs by one nucleotide. The V gene is TRBV20-1, the J gene TRBJ2-1; 9 nucleotides agree with TRBD2. From germline, CDR1 is DFQATT and CDR2 SNEGSKA (reference sequence). The CDR3 spans 16 residues. The CDR3 coding sequence is TGCTGTGCTAGCGCTATAGCGGGAGATCGAAAGAATGAGCAGTTCTTC. It codes for CCASAIAGDRKNEQFF.

This clonotype was picked up one time. V usage is TRBV3-1 and J usage is TRBJ2-3; no clear D. The CDR3 consists of 16 residues. The germline V gene encodes CDR1 LGHDT and CDR2 YNNKEL (reference sequence). Trimming pared 1 base from V and 2 bases from J, leaving 13 bases between. This CDR3 reads CASSQALSSHTDTQYF. The DNA of the CDR3 is TGTGCCAGCAGCCAAGCCCTGAGTAGCCACACAGATACGCAGTATTTT.

There are a few counts of this clonotype. The chain combines TRBV10-3 with TRBJ2-3; D may be TRBD2 (6 bases). Deletions cut 3 bases from V and 0 bases from J, with 13 bases between. This CDR3 has 16 amino acids. In germline, CDR1 is ENHRY, CDR2 SYGVKD. In DNA form, the CDR3 reads TGTGCCATCAGTGACCTAGCGCGTACTAGCACAGATACGCAGTATTTT. It specifies CAISDLARTSTDTQYF.

There are a few counts of this clonotype. The V and J genes are TRBV7-2 and TRBJ2-5, with TRBD1 matching 8 bases. Per the germline V gene, CDR1 is SGHTA and CDR2 is FQGNSA. CDR3 size: 17 residues. V gave up 5 bases and J gave up 2 bases; unmatched junction bases: 13. For the CDR3, the DNA is TGTGCCAGCAGCCCGTTCCAGGGGGCACGTTTACAAGAGACCCAGTACTTC. This sequence encodes CASSPFQGARLQETQYF.

This clonotype was found many times. The chain is built from TRBV9 and TRBJ2-3, with a weak D call TRBD1 (7 bases). Trimming stripped 5 bases from V and 3 bases from J, with 22 bases between. Germline V gives CDR1 SGDLS, CDR2 YYNGEE. The CDR3 contains 17 residues. The CDR3 reads CASRPGGNLGSTDTQYF. The CDR3 coding sequence is TGTGCCAGCAGACCAGGGGGGAACCTAGGGAGTACAGATACGCAGTATTTT. The variable domain in full, with the rest retrieved from reference TRBV9 and TRBJ2-3, is DSGVTQTPKHLITATGQRVTLRCSPRSGDLSVYWYQQSLDQGLQFLIQYYNGEERAKGNILERFSAQQFPDLHSELNLSSLELGDSALYFCASRPGGNLGSTDTQYFGPGTRLTVL.

V usage is TRBV5-1 and J usage is TRBJ2-3, with 15 bases aligning to TRBD2. Germline values: CDR1 SGHRS, CDR2 YFSETQ. Germline trimming cut 3 bases from V and 4 bases from J; bases unmatched to any gene: 6. There are 17 residues in the CDR3. This CDR3 reads CASSYGLAGGLADTQYF. For the CDR3, the DNA is TGCGCCAGCAGCTACGGACTAGCGGGAGGGCTTGCAGATACGCAGTATTTT.

This clonotype came up a few times. The rearrangement uses TRBV6-5 and TRBJ1-2; 11 bases are a match to TRBD1. Germline V gene lookup returns CDR1 MNHEY and CDR2 SVGAGI. V trimming: 8 bases; J trimming: 9 bases; junction bases outside the gene matches: 5. This CDR3 contains 12 residues. For the CDR3, the DNA is TGTGCCAGCGGGGGACAGGGGGAACGCTACACCTTC. Its protein is CASGGQGERYTF.

A few counts support this clonotype. V usage is TRBV10-3 and J usage is TRBJ2-7, with a possible D match to TRBD2 (5 bases). The germline V gene has CDR1 ENHRY and CDR2 SYGVKD. This CDR3 has 14 amino acids. V was shortened by 4 bases and J by 4 bases, with 14 bases between the two germline ends. CDR3 sequence: CAISGTLGQYEQYF. CDR3 coding DNA: TGTGCCATCAGTGGGACTCTCGGGCAGTACGAGCAGTACTTC.

The sample holds many counts of this clonotype. The V and J genes are TRBV7-2 and TRBJ2-1, with D perhaps TRBD1 or TRBD2 (5 bases each). Looked up from germline, CDR1 is SGHTA and CDR2 is FQGNSA. V shed 5 bases and J shed 5 bases, with 19 bases lying between them. The CDR3 totals 16 residues. In nucleotides, the CDR3 is TGTGCCAGCAGCCCGTATACCGGGACCCATAACAATGAGCAGTTCTTC. Encoded protein: CASSPYTGTHNNEQFF. The full variable domain, in which reference TRBV7-2 and TRBJ2-1 provide the parts outside the CDR3, is GAGVSQSPSNKVTEKGKDVELRCDPISGHTALYWYRQSLGQGLEFLIYFQGNSAPDKSGLPSDRFSAERTGGSVSTLTIQRTQQEDSAVYLCASSPYTGTHNNEQFFGPGTRLTVL.

This clonotype showed up just a few times. This chain connects TRBV9 to TRBJ2-1; D is possibly TRBD2 (6 bases). Germline lookup yields CDR1 SGDLS and CDR2 YYNGEE. V was pared by 4 bases and J by 5 bases, with 16 bases between. The CDR3 loop spans 15 amino acids. CDR3 protein: CASSTQTRGNNEQFF. In DNA, the CDR3 is TGTGCCAGCAGCACCCAGACTCGCGGGAACAATGAGCAGTTCTTC.

The rearrangement joins TRBV12-3 or TRBV12-4 to TRBJ2-7; maybe TRBD2 (6 bases). Trimming took 4 bases from V and 2 from J, leaving 12 bases between them. CDR3 length: 14 amino acids. In nucleotides, the CDR3 is TGTGCCAGCAGTTCCCGAGGAGGGGCCTACGAGCAGTACTTC. Translated: CASSSRGGAYEQYF.

This clonotype showed up just a few times. The chain has TRBV29-1 and TRBJ2-2; TRBD1 matches 9 bases. Germline CDR1 is SQVTM and CDR2 is ANQGSEA. This CDR3 has 17 residues. V trimming: 8 bases; J trimming: 4 bases; junction bases outside the gene matches: 17. This CDR3 reads CSIRRFGTGLGTGELFF. The CDR3 nucleotides read TGCAGCATCCGCCGCTTCGGGACAGGGTTGGGCACCGGGGAGCTGTTTTTT.

V is TRBV7-2 and J is TRBJ2-3; 8 nucleotides align to TRBD2. CDR3 length: 16 residues. Germline V gene data show CDR1 as SGHTA and CDR2 as FQGNSA. The ends lost 2 bases at V and 9 bases at J; junction bases unmatched: 13. In DNA, the CDR3 is TGTGCCAGCAGCTTAAGAGTGGGACTAGGGAGTGACACGCAGTATTTT. Translation: CASSLRVGLGSDTQYF.

This chain joins TRBV20-1 and TRBJ2-7; perhaps D is TRBD1 or TRBD2 (6 bases each). CDR3 size: 14 residues. V shed 6 bases and J shed 5 bases, with 20 bases lying between them. Germline V gene lookup returns CDR1 DFQATT and CDR2 SNEGSKA (reference sequence). Here the CDR3 reads CSAKTGAWRDEQYF. The DNA of the CDR3 is TGCAGTGCCAAGACAGGCGCATGGAGGGACGAGCAGTACTTC.

This chain connects TRBV5-6 to TRBJ2-3; no clear D gene. CDR1 is SGHDT and CDR2 is YYEEEE in the germline V gene. This CDR3 is 15 amino acids long. V was trimmed by 2 bases and J by 2 bases, leaving 12 bases between them. CDR3 amino acids: CASSLYSQLTDTQYF. Here the CDR3 DNA reads TGTGCCAGCAGCTTATACAGCCAACTCACAGATACGCAGTATTTT.

This clonotype was seen once. The chain combines TRBV21-1 with TRBJ2-5; the table assigns TRBD1, which was not confirmed against the DNA. TRBV21-1 is classified as a pseudogene. The CDR3 covers 15 residues. DNA for the CDR3: TGTGCCAGCAGCAACAACGGGACAGGGGGCGAGACCCAGTACTTC. It codes for CASSNNGTGGETQYF.